This T cell receptor (beta chain) was sequenced for a study of OX40 agonist ivuxolimab in advanced cancers. Patients were ineligible given autoimmune disease history or systemic immunosuppression. Regarding the study as a whole: Both blood CD4+ and CD8+ T cells showed clonal growth by week 6 at 0.1 to 3.0 mg/kg.

On this clone itself: Its antigen is undetermined.

Here immunoSEQ multiplex PCR was the method, and the copy in TCRdb shows in-frame clones only, minus some. This sample yields around 100,000 clones, of which 89% are seen a single time; approximately 0.16% belongs to the top ten. J was trimmed by 4 bases and V by 2 bases; bases with no gene match: 7. Looked up from germline, CDR1 is SGHAT and CDR2 is FQNNGV. The CDR3 sequence is 16 residues long. The specimen comprised CD4+ or CD8+ T cells sorted from blood, sampled in a trial of the OX40 agonist ivuxolimab. The chain has TRBV11-2 and TRBJ2-1; 8 bases agree with TRBD2. The sequence derives from an adult with an advanced solid tumor such as melanoma, head and neck, liver or kidney cancer. This CDR3 is CASSLSVAGSYNEQFF. CDR3 in DNA: TGTGCCAGCAGCTTAAGTGTAGCGGGATCTTACAATGAGCAGTTCTTC.